This passage covers 17 T cell receptor beta chains from one sample sequenced in a study of blood T cell repertoires in COVID-19. Profiling relied on immunoSEQ multiplex PCR, and the TCRdb table lists in-frame clones only, not all of them. The table records around 110,000 clones, about two thirds of them present only once. The sample taken for sequencing was peripheral blood. The receptors derive from a human donor with acute or convalescent COVID-19. The donor label of this sample is uncertain.

This chain uses TRBV9 with TRBJ2-5; 11 nucleotides align to TRBD2. Germline values: CDR1 SGDLS, CDR2 YYNGEE. V trimming: 7 bases; J trimming: 5 bases; junction bases outside the gene matches: 13. The CDR3 has 16 residues. The CDR3 sequence is CASATSGALRTETQYF. The CDR3 nucleotides are TGTGCCAGCGCGACTAGCGGGGCCCTACGAACCGAGACCCAGTACTTC.

This chain joins TRBV5-1 and TRBJ2-2; 9 bases match TRBD1. CDR1 is SGHRS, CDR2 YFSETQ, per germline. V lost 2 bases to trimming and J lost 3 bases; unmatched junction nucleotides: 2. The CDR3 covers 15 residues. CDR3 in amino acids: CASSLQGADTGELFF. Written as DNA, the CDR3 is TGCGCCAGCAGCTTACAGGGGGCCGACACCGGGGAGCTGTTTTTT.

The chain uses TRBV27 and TRBJ2-1; D may be TRBD2 (7 bases). Germline loops: CDR1 MNHEY, CDR2 SMNVEV (reference sequence). This CDR3 spans 15 amino acids. The germline V and J ends were trimmed by 5 bases and 10 bases, with 21 bases remaining between them. The CDR3 loop reads CASSPNRGARYEQFF. CDR3 DNA: TGTGCCAGCAGTCCGAATCGGGGGGCGCGATACGAGCAGTTCTTC.

The V and J genes are TRBV3-1 (or the pseudogene TRBV3-2) and TRBJ2-5, with a tentative D call TRBD1 (5 bases). Germline V gene lookup returns CDR1 LGHDT and CDR2 YNNKEL (reference sequence). The CDR3 has 13 amino acids. Trimming took 3 bases from V and 5 from J, leaving 10 bases between them. CDR3 in DNA: TGTGCCAGCAGCCATTGGCAGGGTGAGACCCAGTACTTC. Amino acid sequence: CASSHWQGETQYF.

The rearrangement joins TRBV2 to TRBJ2-1, with 10 bases lining up with TRBD1. Unmatched junction bases numbered 6, after V lost 7 bases and J lost 6 bases. Looked up from germline, CDR1 is SNHLY and CDR2 is FYNNEI. The CDR3 is 14 residues long. The CDR3: CASNRQGAGNEQFF. CDR3 coding DNA: TGTGCCAGCAACCGACAGGGGGCGGGCAATGAGCAGTTCTTC.

The V call is TRBV19, the J call TRBJ1-2; 9 bases map to TRBD1. CDR1 is LNHDA, CDR2 SQIVND, per germline (reference sequence). The CDR3 spans 16 residues. V trimming: 2 bases; J trimming: 4 bases; junction bases outside the gene matches: 8. The CDR3 region has the DNA TGTGCCAGTAGTATACCCCGGGGGACAGGGCCCTATGGCTACACCTTC. This sequence encodes CASSIPRGTGPYGYTF. Complete variable domain (other parts from reference TRBV19 and TRBJ1-2): DGGITQSPKYLFRKEGQNVTLSCEQNLNHDAMYWYRQDPGQGLRLIYYSQIVNDFQKGDIAEGYSVSREKKESFPLTVTSAQKNPTAFYLCASSIPRGTGPYGYTFGSGTRLTVV.

The genes are TRBV5-1 and TRBJ2-3, with 9 nucleotides matching TRBD2. Germline V CDR1 and CDR2: SGHRS, YFSETQ. V dropped 2 bases and J dropped 6; count of bases not matched to a gene: 4. This CDR3 contains 14 residues. Written as DNA, the CDR3 is TGCGCCAGCAGCTTAGCGGGGGGAGTGGATACGCAGTATTTT. Protein product: CASSLAGGVDTQYF.

On this clone itself: This sample also contains other DNA sequences that code for the same CDR3. The chain couples TRBV30 to TRBJ1-4; no clear D gene. CDR3 length: 13 residues. Germline lookup yields CDR1 GTSNPN and CDR2 SVGIG (reference sequence). The V end was cut by 0 bases, the J end by 5 bases, with 7 bases between. The CDR3 is CAWSVNLNEKLFF. In DNA, the CDR3 is TGTGCCTGGAGTGTAAACTTAAATGAAAAACTGTTTTTT.

The rearrangement uses TRBV5-8 and TRBJ1-5; D perhaps matches TRBD1 (5 bases). CDR1 and CDR2 (germline): SGHTS, YDEGEE. Trimming left V 0 bases short and J 7 bases short, with 14 bases between. The CDR3 is made up of 15 amino acids. The CDR3 protein is CASSLVRRGEQPQHF. CDR3 DNA: TGTGCCAGCAGCTTGGTCCGTAGGGGTGAGCAGCCCCAGCATTTT.

The CDR3 coding sequence is TGTGCCAGCAGCGTCAGGGGTAGCCATGGCTACACCTTC. This encodes CASSVRGSHGYTF. This sequence joins TRBV9 and TRBJ1-2; TRBD1 might be the D (6 bases). This CDR3 has 13 residues. Trimming removed 2 bases at V and 6 bases at J, with 11 bases between. Germline V gene lookup returns CDR1 SGDLS and CDR2 YYNGEE. The full variable domain, its missing parts supplied by reference TRBV9 and TRBJ1-2, is DSGVTQTPKHLITATGQRVTLRCSPRSGDLSVYWYQQSLDQGLQFLIQYYNGEERAKGNILERFSAQQFPDLHSELNLSSLELGDSALYFCASSVRGSHGYTFGSGTRLTVV.

The V and J genes are TRBV21-1 and TRBJ2-7; TRBD1, as called in the table, went unchecked against the DNA. TRBV21-1 constitutes a pseudogene. This CDR3 is 17 amino acids long. This CDR3 is CASSKVGQGMVYGEQYF. In DNA form, the CDR3 reads TGTGCCAGCAGCAAAGTGGGTCAGGGGATGGTTTATGGCGAGCAGTACTTC.

The chain combines TRBV6-4 with TRBJ2-1, with TRBD2 matching over 8 bases. CDR1 and CDR2 from the germline V gene are MRHNA and SNTAGT. Losses at the gene ends were 0 bases for V and 4 bases for J; bases not matched to a gene: 5. This CDR3 contains 16 residues. CDR3 amino acids: CASSDSSGGEYNEQFF. The CDR3 DNA reads as TGTGCCAGCAGTGACTCCAGCGGGGGTGAATACAATGAGCAGTTCTTC.

In this sample, this clone turned up once. This chain uses TRBV6-2 or TRBV6-3 with TRBJ2-1, with TRBD2 as a possible D gene (7 bases). CDR3 length: 16 residues. With 5 bases removed from V and 6 bases from J, the gap between germline ends came to 20 bases. CDR1 is MNHEY and CDR2 is SVGEGT in the germline V gene. CDR3 protein: CASSPWGGLRGNEQFF. The CDR3 DNA is TGTGCCAGCAGTCCCTGGGGGGGCCTACGTGGCAATGAGCAGTTCTTC.

This rearrangement joins TRBV6-5 to TRBJ2-5, with D perhaps TRBD1 (6 bases). CDR3 size: 14 residues. The V and J ends lost 6 bases and 5 bases respectively, with 16 bases between them. In germline, CDR1 is MNHEY, CDR2 SVGAGI. CDR3 DNA: TGTGCCAGCAGCCGCACAGGGATCGCGGAGACCCAGTACTTC. This codes for CASSRTGIAETQYF.

For this clone: A read error may account for a junction end that differs from germline. The chain has TRBV24-1 and TRBJ1-3, with 10 bases aligning to TRBD1. The CDR3 sequence is 15 residues long. The germline V gene encodes CDR1 KGHDR and CDR2 SFDVKD. As DNA, the CDR3 is TGTGCCACCAGTGATTTGTGGGACAGGGGAACCACCATATATTTT. Translating gives CATSDLWDRGTTIYF.

V and J are TRBV19 and TRBJ1-1, with D maybe TRBD1 (6 bases). Germline loops: CDR1 LNHDA, CDR2 SQIVND (reference sequence). V was cut by 9 bases and J by 6 bases, with 8 bases left in between. This CDR3 comprises 10 residues. The DNA for the CDR3 is TGTGCCAGCGGACAGCCTGAAGCTTTCTTT. Amino acid sequence: CASGQPEAFF.

This sequence joins TRBV12-3 or TRBV12-4 and TRBJ1-3; 9 bases fit TRBD1. V lost 6 bases and J lost 8; bases outside the gene matches: 5. This CDR3 has 13 amino acids. In DNA, the CDR3 is TGTGCCAGCAGCCTGGACAGGGGAGACACCATATATTTT. Translating it yields CASSLDRGDTIYF.